This TCR beta chain was sequenced in a study of T-cell reconstitution after alpha-beta-depleted transplantation in children. The CDR3 contains 20 residues. Preparing the TCRbeta library involved the use of unique molecular identifiers. TCRdb independently ran MiXCR on the PCR reads; one entry per CDR3 protein. This sample yields around 340,000 distinct CDR3 sequences, of which about an eighth are seen a single time; around 4.5% belongs to the top ten. The genes are TRBV12-2 and TRBJ2-3; TRBD2 reflects the table's D call only, with no check against the DNA. TRBV12-2 is classified as a pseudogene. This clonotype was obtained from a human donor who donated a stem cell graft to a child with Fanconi anemia. The source was PBMCs, collected from the stem cell graft. The chain's CDR3 is CASRLAEEGLADEERDTQYF. In DNA form, the CDR3 reads TGTGCAAGTCGCTTAGCGGAAGAGGGACTAGCGGACGAAGAAAGAGATACGCAGTATTTT.